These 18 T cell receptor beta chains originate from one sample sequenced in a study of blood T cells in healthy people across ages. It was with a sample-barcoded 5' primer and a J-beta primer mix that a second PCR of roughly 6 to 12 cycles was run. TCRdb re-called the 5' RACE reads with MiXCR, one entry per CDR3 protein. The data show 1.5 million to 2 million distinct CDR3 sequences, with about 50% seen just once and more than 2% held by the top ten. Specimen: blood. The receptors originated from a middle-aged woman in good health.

The CDR3: CASSSALAGAEQFF. The CDR3 bases are TGTGCCAGCAGCTCAGCACTAGCGGGGGCGGAGCAGTTCTTC. The rearrangement links TRBV7-2 to TRBJ2-1; 11 bases agree with TRBD2. Germline V gives CDR1 SGHTA, CDR2 FQGNSA. J lost 10 bases, V lost 4 bases, and 6 bases had no gene match. The length of the CDR3 is 14 residues.

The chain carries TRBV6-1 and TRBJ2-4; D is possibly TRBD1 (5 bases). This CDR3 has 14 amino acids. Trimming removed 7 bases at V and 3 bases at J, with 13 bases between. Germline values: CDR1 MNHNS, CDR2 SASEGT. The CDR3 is CASIGRVVKNIQYF. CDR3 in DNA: TGTGCCAGCATTGGCAGGGTCGTCAAAAACATTCAGTACTTC.

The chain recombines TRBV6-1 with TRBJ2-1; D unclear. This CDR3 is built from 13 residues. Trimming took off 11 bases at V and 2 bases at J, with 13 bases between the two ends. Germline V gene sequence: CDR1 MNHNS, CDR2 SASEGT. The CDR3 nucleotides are TGTGCCCTCGGTAGTACCGCCTACAATGAGCAGTTCTTC. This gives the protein CALGSTAYNEQFF.

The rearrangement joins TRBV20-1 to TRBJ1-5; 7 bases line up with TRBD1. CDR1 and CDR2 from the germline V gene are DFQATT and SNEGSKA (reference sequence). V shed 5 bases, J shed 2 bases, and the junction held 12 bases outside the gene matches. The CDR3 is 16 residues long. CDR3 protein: CSAERLTGVGNQPQHF. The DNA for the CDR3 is TGCAGTGCTGAACGATTAACAGGGGTAGGCAATCAGCCCCAGCATTTT.

The CDR3 DNA reads as TGCAGTGCCCCAGGGACAGGGGCCTCCTATGGGACCCAGTACTTC. Translation gives CSAPGTGASYGTQYF. The chain uses TRBV20-1 and TRBJ2-7, with 10 bases fitting TRBD1. The J call is in doubt because the DNA end fits TRBJ2-5 better. The CDR3 loop spans 15 amino acids. The germline V gene has CDR1 DFQATT and CDR2 SNEGSKA (reference sequence).

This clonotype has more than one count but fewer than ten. The CDR3: CASRIIPGQRETQYF. The CDR3 nucleotides read TGCGCCAGCAGAATTATTCCGGGACAGCGAGAGACCCAGTACTTC. The chain employs TRBV4-1 and TRBJ2-5; 7 positions agree with TRBD1. Trimming cost V 6 bases and J 4 bases; bases outside gene matches: 11. The germline V gene encodes CDR1 MGHRA and CDR2 YSYEKL. This CDR3 has 15 residues.

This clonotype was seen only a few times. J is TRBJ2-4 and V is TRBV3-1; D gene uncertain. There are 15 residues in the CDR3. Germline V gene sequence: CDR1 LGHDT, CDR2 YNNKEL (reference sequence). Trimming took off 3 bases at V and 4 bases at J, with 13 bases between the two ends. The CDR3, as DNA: TGTGCCAGCAGCCAGTCGGCATCCTCAAAAAACATTCAGTACTTC. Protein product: CASSQSASSKNIQYF.

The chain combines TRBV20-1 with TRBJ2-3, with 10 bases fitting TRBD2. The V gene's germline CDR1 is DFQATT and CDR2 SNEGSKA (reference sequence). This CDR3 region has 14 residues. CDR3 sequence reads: CSVGTSAHTDTQYF. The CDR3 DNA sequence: TGCAGCGTTGGGACTAGCGCCCATACAGATACGCAGTATTTT.

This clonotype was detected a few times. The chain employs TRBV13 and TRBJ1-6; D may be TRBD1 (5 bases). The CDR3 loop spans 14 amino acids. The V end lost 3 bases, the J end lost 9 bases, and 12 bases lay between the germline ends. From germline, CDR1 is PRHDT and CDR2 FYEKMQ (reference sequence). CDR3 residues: CASSFRPQGSPLHF. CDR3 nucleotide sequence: TGTGCCAGCAGCTTCCGACCTCAGGGTTCACCCCTCCACTTT.

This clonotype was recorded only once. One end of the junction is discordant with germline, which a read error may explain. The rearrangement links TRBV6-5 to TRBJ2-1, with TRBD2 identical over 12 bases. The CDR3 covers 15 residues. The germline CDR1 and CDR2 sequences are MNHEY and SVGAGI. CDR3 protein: CASSMTSGGYHEQFF. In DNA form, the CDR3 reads TGTGCCAGCAGTATGACTAGCGGGGGCTACCATGAGCAGTTCTTC.

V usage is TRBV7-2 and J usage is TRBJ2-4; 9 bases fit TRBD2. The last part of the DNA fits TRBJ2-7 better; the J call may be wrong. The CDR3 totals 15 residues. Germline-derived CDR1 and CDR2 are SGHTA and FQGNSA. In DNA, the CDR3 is TGTGCCAGCAGCTTATTTCGCGGGGGGGCTGACGAGCAGTACTTC. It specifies CASSLFRGGADEQYF.

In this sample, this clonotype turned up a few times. Written as DNA, the CDR3 is TGTGCCAGCAGTCGGGGACAGGCTAATAGCAATCAGCCCCAGCATTTT. It specifies CASSRGQANSNQPQHF. The genes are TRBV12-3 or TRBV12-4 and TRBJ1-5; 8 nucleotides align to TRBD1. Losses at the gene ends were 5 bases for V and 0 bases for J; bases not matched to a gene: 6. There are 16 residues in the CDR3.

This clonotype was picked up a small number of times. The CDR3 is CASALAGGPTGFF. The CDR3 nucleotides are TGCGCCAGTGCCCTAGCGGGCGGACCAACAGGGTTCTTC. The gene calls are TRBV5-1 and TRBJ2-1, with 8 bases that match TRBD2. CDR1 and CDR2 (germline): SGHRS, YFSETQ. CDR3 length equals 13 residues. V lost 8 bases to trimming and J lost 15 bases; unmatched junction nucleotides: 16.

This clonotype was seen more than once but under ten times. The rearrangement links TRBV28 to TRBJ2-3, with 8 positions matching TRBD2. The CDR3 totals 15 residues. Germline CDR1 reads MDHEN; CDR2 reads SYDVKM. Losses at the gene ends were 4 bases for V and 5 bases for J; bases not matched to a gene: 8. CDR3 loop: CASSSPGGGLDTQYF. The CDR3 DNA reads TGTGCCAGCAGTTCCCCGGGCGGGGGGTTAGATACGCAGTATTTT.

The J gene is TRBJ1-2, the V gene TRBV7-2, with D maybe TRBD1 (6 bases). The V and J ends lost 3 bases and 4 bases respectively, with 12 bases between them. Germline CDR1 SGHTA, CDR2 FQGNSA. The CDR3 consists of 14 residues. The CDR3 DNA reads TGTGCCAGCAGCTTTCGGACGGACAGCTATGGCTACACCTTC. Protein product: CASSFRTDSYGYTF. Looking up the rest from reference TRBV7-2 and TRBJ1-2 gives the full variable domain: GAGVSQSPSNKVTEKGKDVELRCDPISGHTALYWYRQSLGQGLEFLIYFQGNSAPDKSGLPSDRFSAERTGGSVSTLTIQRTQQEDSAVYLCASSFRTDSYGYTFGSGTRLTVV.

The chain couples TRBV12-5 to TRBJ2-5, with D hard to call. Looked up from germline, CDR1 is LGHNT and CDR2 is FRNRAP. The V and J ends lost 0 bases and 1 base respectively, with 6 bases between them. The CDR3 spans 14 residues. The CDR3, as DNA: TGTGCTAGTGGTTTGGTGGCCGTCCAAGAGACCCAGTACTTC. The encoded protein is CASGLVAVQETQYF.

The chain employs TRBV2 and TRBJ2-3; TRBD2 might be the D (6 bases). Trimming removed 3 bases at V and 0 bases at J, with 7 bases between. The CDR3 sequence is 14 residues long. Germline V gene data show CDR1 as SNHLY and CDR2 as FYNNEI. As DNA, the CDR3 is TGTGCCAGCAGTGAGGGACTTAGCACAGATACGCAGTATTTT. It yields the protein CASSEGLSTDTQYF.

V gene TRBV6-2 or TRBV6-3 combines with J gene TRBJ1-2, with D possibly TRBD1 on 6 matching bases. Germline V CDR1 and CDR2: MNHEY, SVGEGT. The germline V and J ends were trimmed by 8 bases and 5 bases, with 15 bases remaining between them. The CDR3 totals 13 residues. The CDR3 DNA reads TGTGCCAGCGGACAGCCCTTTCCTTATGGCTACACCTTC. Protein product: CASGQPFPYGYTF.